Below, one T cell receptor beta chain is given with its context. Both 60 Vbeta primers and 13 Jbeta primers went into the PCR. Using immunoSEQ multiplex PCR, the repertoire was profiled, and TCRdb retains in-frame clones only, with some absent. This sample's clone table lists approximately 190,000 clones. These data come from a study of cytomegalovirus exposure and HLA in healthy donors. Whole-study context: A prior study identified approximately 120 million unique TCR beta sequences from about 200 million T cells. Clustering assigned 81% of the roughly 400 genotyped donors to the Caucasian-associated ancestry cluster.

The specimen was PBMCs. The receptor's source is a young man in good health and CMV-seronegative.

CDR3 in amino acids: CASVPETGGGYGYTF. The CDR3 DNA is TGTGCTAGTGTACCCGAGACAGGGGGCGGCTATGGCTACACCTTC. The rearrangement joins TRBV12-5 to TRBJ1-2; 10 bases fit TRBD1. In germline, CDR1 is LGHNT, CDR2 FRNRAP. The CDR3 extends over 15 amino acids. Losses at the gene ends were 7 bases for V and 4 bases for J; bases not matched to a gene: 9.